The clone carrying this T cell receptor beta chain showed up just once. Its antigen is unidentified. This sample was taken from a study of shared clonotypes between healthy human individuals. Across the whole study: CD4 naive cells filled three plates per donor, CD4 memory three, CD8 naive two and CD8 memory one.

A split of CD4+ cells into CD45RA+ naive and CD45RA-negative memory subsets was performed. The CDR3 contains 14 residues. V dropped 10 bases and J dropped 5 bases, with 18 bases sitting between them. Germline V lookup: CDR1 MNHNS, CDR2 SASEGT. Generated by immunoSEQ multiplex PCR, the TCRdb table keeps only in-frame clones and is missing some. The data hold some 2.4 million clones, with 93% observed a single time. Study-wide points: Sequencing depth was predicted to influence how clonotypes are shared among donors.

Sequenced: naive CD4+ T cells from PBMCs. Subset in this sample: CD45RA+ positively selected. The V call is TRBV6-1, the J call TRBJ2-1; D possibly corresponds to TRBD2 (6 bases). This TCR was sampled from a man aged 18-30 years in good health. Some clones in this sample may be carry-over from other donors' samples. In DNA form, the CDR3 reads TGTGCCACCAATTCCGGGACTCACAACAATGAGCAGTTCTTC. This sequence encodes CATNSGTHNNEQFF.